Each of the 23 T cell receptor beta chains below was sequenced from the same sample in a study of cytomegalovirus exposure and HLA in healthy donors. PCR was performed using 60 Vbeta and 13 Jbeta primers. TCRdb's copy holds only in-frame clones and misses some; the assay was immunoSEQ multiplex PCR. Among hundreds of thousands of clones listed, roughly 70% were seen once. Sequenced input: PBMCs. Receptors originate from a female donor in good health and CMV-seronegative.

The chain combines TRBV11-3 with TRBJ1-3; 7 nucleotides line up with TRBD1. In germline, CDR1 is SGHNT, CDR2 YENEEA. The CDR3 totals 15 residues. Unmatched junction bases numbered 6, after V lost 5 bases and J lost 2 bases. CDR3 sequence (DNA): TGTGCCAGCAGCCAAATAGGGGGCACTGGAAACACCATATATTTT. Amino acid sequence: CASSQIGGTGNTIYF.

CDR3 protein: CASTEIWDSSRGANVLTF. The CDR3 DNA is TGTGCCAGCACCGAAATTTGGGACAGCTCGAGGGGGGCCAACGTCCTGACTTTC. This rearrangement joins TRBV2 to TRBJ2-6, with 7 positions matching TRBD1. This CDR3 has 18 residues. Per the germline V gene, CDR1 is SNHLY and CDR2 is FYNNEI. Unmatched junction bases numbered 16, after V lost 7 bases and J lost 4 bases.

The genes are TRBV21-1 and TRBJ1-3. TRBV21-1 is annotated as a pseudogene. CDR3 length equals 16 residues. The CDR3 region has the DNA TGTGCCAGCCGATTACGGGGGGAAGGTTCTGGAAACACCATATATTTT. Its translation is CASRLRGEGSGNTIYF.

This clone was observed a few times. V and J are TRBV13 and TRBJ2-7; TRBD2 agrees at 9 bases. CDR3 length: 15 amino acids. Germline CDR1 PRHDT, CDR2 FYEKMQ (reference sequence). V gave up 2 bases and J gave up 2 bases; unmatched junction bases: 4. CDR3 nucleotides: TGTGCCAGCAGCTTATATAGCGGGGGTGCCTACGAGCAGTACTTC. It codes for CASSLYSGGAYEQYF.

This clone was recorded a few times. The chain couples TRBV4-1 to TRBJ2-7; D may be TRBD2 (6 bases). Trimming removed 4 bases from V and 0 bases from J, with 13 bases in between. Per germline, CDR1 MGHRA and CDR2 YSYEKL. This CDR3 has 15 amino acids. The CDR3 here is CASSPAGGYSYEQYF. The CDR3 nucleotides read TGCGCCAGCAGCCCTGCTGGAGGGTACTCCTACGAGCAGTACTTC.

This rearrangement joins TRBV5-1 to TRBJ2-7; 7 nucleotides agree with TRBD2. CDR1 SGHRS and CDR2 YFSETQ come from the germline V gene. This CDR3 comprises 13 residues. Germline trimming cut 3 bases from V and 2 bases from J; bases unmatched to any gene: 2. CDR3 in DNA: TGCGCCAGCAGCTCTAGCGGACCCTACGAGCAGTACTTC. The encoded protein is CASSSSGPYEQYF.

V usage is TRBV10-3 and J usage is TRBJ1-3; D is possibly TRBD1 (5 bases). Trimming removed 0 bases at V and 9 bases at J, with 9 bases between. Germline loops: CDR1 ENHRY, CDR2 SYGVKD. The CDR3 runs to 13 residues. CDR3 sequence: CAISESGGPTIYF. The CDR3 region has the DNA TGTGCCATCAGTGAGTCCGGGGGACCCACCATATATTTT.

The chain couples TRBV21-1 to TRBJ2-7; the table's D call of TRBD1 was not tested on the DNA. TRBV21-1 is a listed pseudogene. The CDR3 covers 13 residues. The DNA for the CDR3 is TGTGCCAGCAGCCCCAATAGGTCCAGGGGGTGGCACTTC. This translates into CASSPNRSRGWHF.

In this sample, this clone turned up once. V gene TRBV7-9 combines with J gene TRBJ1-2; D unclear. The CDR3 length is 14 residues. CDR1 SEHNR and CDR2 FQNEAQ come from the germline V gene (reference sequence). V gave up 5 bases and J gave up 5 bases, with 15 bases separating them. In DNA form, the CDR3 reads TGTGCCAGCAGCGGAGAGGTGGTTCCTTATGGCTACACCTTC. Its protein product is CASSGEVVPYGYTF. The full variable domain, rest sourced from reference TRBV7-9 and TRBJ1-2, is DTGVSQNPRHKITKRGQNVTFRCDPISEHNRLYWYRQTLGQGPEFLTYFQNEAQLEKSRLLSDRFSAERPKGSFSTLEIQRTEQGDSAMYLCASSGEVVPYGYTFGSGTRLTVV.

In DNA, the CDR3 is TGTGCCAGCAGTCTGACTAGCGGGGACACCTACGAGCAGTACTTC. It is translated as CASSLTSGDTYEQYF. The chain uses TRBV6-5 and TRBJ2-5, with TRBD2 identical over 11 bases. TRBJ2-7 matches the DNA end more closely, so the J call is doubtful. Germline V gene data show CDR1 as MNHEY and CDR2 as SVGAGI. The CDR3 consists of 15 residues.

V and J are TRBV5-4 and TRBJ2-5; 9 positions match TRBD2. This CDR3 contains 13 residues. The ends lost 5 bases at V and 5 bases at J; junction bases unmatched: 4. Germline loops: CDR1 SGHNT, CDR2 YYREEE (reference sequence). The DNA of the CDR3 is TGTGCCAGCAGGTACGGACTAGCGGAGACCCAGTACTTC. It is translated as CASRYGLAETQYF.

This clone was found once. The chain joins TRBV6-5 to TRBJ1-2; tentatively, D is TRBD1 (6 bases). Looked up from germline, CDR1 is MNHEY and CDR2 is SVGAGI. V gave up 2 bases and J gave up 8 bases, with 12 bases separating them. The length of the CDR3 is 13 residues. DNA of the CDR3: TGTGCCAGCAGTTACCGTGACAGGAAAGGCTACACCTTC. Its translation is CASSYRDRKGYTF.

This clone was counted between two and nine times. The chain is built from TRBV5-4 and TRBJ2-3; 10 bases line up with TRBD2. J was trimmed by 1 base and V by 0 bases; bases with no gene match: 5. CDR1 is SGHNT and CDR2 is YYREEE in the germline V gene (reference sequence). The CDR3 has 17 residues. CDR3 in amino acids: CASSLGASGSGTDTQYF. The CDR3 DNA is TGTGCCAGCAGCTTGGGGGCTAGCGGGAGTGGCACAGATACGCAGTATTTT. The full variable domain, its missing parts supplied by reference TRBV5-4 and TRBJ2-3, is ETGVTQSPTHLIKTRGQQVTLRCSSQSGHNTVSWYQQALGQGPQFIFQYYREEENGRGNFPPRFSGLQFPNYSSELNVNALELDDSALYLCASSLGASGSGTDTQYFGPGTRLTVL.

This clone has more than one count but fewer than ten. The rearrangement uses TRBV7-9 and TRBJ1-1; D ambiguous. Trimming took 1 base from V and 6 from J, leaving 12 bases between them. The CDR3 sequence is 14 residues long. Germline CDR1 is SEHNR and CDR2 is FQNEAQ (reference sequence). CDR3 amino acids: CASSLVPDYAEAFF. For the CDR3, the DNA is TGTGCCAGCAGCTTAGTCCCAGATTACGCTGAAGCTTTCTTT.

The rearrangement uses TRBV28 and TRBJ1-4; 10 bases are shared with TRBD1. Germline loops: CDR1 MDHEN, CDR2 SYDVKM. The CDR3 is 14 amino acids. The junction had 6 bases not matched to a gene; V was cut back by 6 bases and J by 8 bases. The CDR3 DNA is TGTGCCAGCAGACTGACAGGGGGCCAGGAAAAACTGTTTTTT. As protein: CASRLTGGQEKLFF.

This clone was observed a handful of times. The rearrangement uses TRBV10-3 and TRBJ1-4; 10 bases agree with TRBD1. Germline CDR1 reads ENHRY; CDR2 reads SYGVKD. Germline trimming cut 10 bases from V and 7 bases from J; bases unmatched to any gene: 3. This CDR3 region has 12 residues. The CDR3 DNA reads as TGTGCCAGCGGGACAGGGGCTGAAAAACTGTTTTTT. It encodes CASGTGAEKLFF.

The chain combines TRBV6-1 with TRBJ1-5; D might be TRBD1 (6 bases). The CDR3 is made up of 15 amino acids. V shed 11 bases and J shed 4 bases, with 21 bases lying between them. Germline V gene lookup returns CDR1 MNHNS and CDR2 SASEGT. The CDR3 here is CAGNDQGRGNQPQHF. The CDR3 DNA is TGTGCCGGCAACGATCAGGGAAGGGGGAATCAGCCCCAGCATTTT.

The chain combines TRBV4-1 with TRBJ2-5; 10 nucleotides line up with TRBD2. V gave up 0 bases and J gave up 4 bases; unmatched junction bases: 8. The CDR3 has 17 amino acids. Germline assignment: CDR1 MGHRA and CDR2 YSYEKL. The CDR3 coding sequence is TGCGCCAGCAGCCAAGAACCCGGTCCTAGCGGGAGAGAGACCCAGTACTTC. Protein: CASSQEPGPSGRETQYF.

This clone was detected a few times. This chain joins TRBV7-9 and TRBJ2-1, with 7 nucleotides matching TRBD1. The germline V gene has CDR1 SEHNR and CDR2 FQNEAQ (reference sequence). The J segment lost 2 bases and the V segment lost 5 bases, leaving 6 bases of the junction unmatched. This CDR3 contains 15 residues. CDR3 region: CASSTDREPYNEQFF. The CDR3 bases are TGTGCCAGCAGCACCGACAGGGAGCCCTACAATGAGCAGTTCTTC.

The chain recombines TRBV27 with TRBJ1-2; a possible D gene is TRBD1 (6 bases). The CDR3 consists of 13 residues. Germline-derived CDR1 and CDR2 are MNHEY and SMNVEV (reference sequence). Trimming took 6 bases from V and 7 from J, leaving 15 bases between them. CDR3: CASRLTGISGYTF. DNA of the CDR3: TGTGCCAGCAGGCTAACAGGGATAAGTGGCTACACCTTC.

The chain combines TRBV7-2 with TRBJ2-5; D is possibly TRBD2 (6 bases). V was clipped by 1 base and J by 1 base, with 10 bases between them. Germline V lookup: CDR1 SGHTA, CDR2 FQGNSA. The CDR3 has 15 residues. The CDR3 region is CASSLGSSVQETQYF. The CDR3 nucleotides are TGTGCCAGCAGCTTAGGTTCTAGCGTCCAAGAGACCCAGTACTTC.

The CDR3 region is CASSIRLNRGGSTEAFF. For the CDR3, the DNA is TGTGCCAGCAGTATAAGATTAAACAGGGGAGGAAGCACTGAAGCTTTCTTT. This chain joins TRBV27 and TRBJ1-1; 7 nucleotides align to TRBD1. Germline V lookup: CDR1 MNHEY, CDR2 SMNVEV (reference sequence). Trimming cost V 5 bases and J 4 bases; bases outside gene matches: 16. The CDR3 covers 17 residues.

On this clone: The same CDR3 arises from other DNA sequences in this sample as well. The chain uses TRBV4-2 and TRBJ2-3; 8 positions match TRBD2. The V gene end was trimmed by 1 base and the J gene end by 9 bases; junction bases not matched to a gene: 15. CDR3 length equals 17 residues. The germline gives CDR1 LGHNA, CDR2 YNFKEQ. CDR3 in DNA: TGTGCCAGCAGCCAAGTCCCGCCGACGGTCTCGGGGGGGACGCAGTATTTT. The encoded protein is CASSQVPPTVSGGTQYF.